This T cell receptor (beta chain) comes out of a study of vaccination effects on CD4 cells after COVID-19. The wider study: Two recovered convalescent patients were sampled 16 days and one week pre-vaccination.

Broader study findings: Sampling in the study covered few convalescent patients and included no early post-infection timepoints.

Using viral peptide pools, the ViraFEST assay grew out antigen-specific CD4+ T cells prior to sequencing. The authors isolated CD4+ T cells after about eleven days of culture. The person had PCR-confirmed SARS-CoV-2 infection between March and December 2020. Fresh IL-2-containing medium replaced half the medium on days 3 and 7. V was pared by 1 base and J by 5 bases, with 18 bases between. CDR1 SGDLS and CDR2 YYNGEE come from the germline V gene. The CDR3 sequence is 16 residues long. Method: immunoSEQ multiplex PCR; TCRdb's copy keeps in-frame clones and lacks some. The repertoire holds 42,000 or so clones, with roughly 65% as singletons. Remarks on this clone: Its antigen is unidentified.

The receptor's source is a human donor who had a prior SARS-CoV-2 infection. The J gene is TRBJ1-2, the V gene TRBV9; D is undetermined. The sample consisted of CD4+ T cells from PBMCs cultured with a peptide pool, taken before COVID-19 vaccination. The CDR3 region is CASSVSPRAAEYGYTF. DNA of the CDR3: TGTGCCAGCAGCGTAAGCCCCCGGGCGGCTGAATATGGCTACACCTTC.